This T cell receptor (beta chain) was captured by sequencing in a study of blood T cell repertoires in COVID-19. CDR3 size: 15 residues. After removal of 0 bases from V and 2 bases from J, the junction contained 1 base not matched to a gene. Germline assignment: CDR1 SGHRS and CDR2 YFSETQ. Some clones are missing from TCRdb's copy, which holds only in-frame ones; the method was immunoSEQ multiplex PCR. The sample includes 100,000 to 150,000 clones, approximately 74% seen only once; the top ten take less than 6.5%. This clone was seen at least ten times. Other DNA sequences in the same sample also yield this CDR3.

Material for sequencing was peripheral blood. The chain has TRBV5-1 and TRBJ2-1, with 8 nucleotides matching TRBD2. The sequence was collected from a man in his sixties with acute or convalescent COVID-19. CDR3 coding DNA: TGCGCCAGCAGCTTGGCCGGGGGGGCCTACAATGAGCAGTTCTTC. Encoded protein: CASSLAGGAYNEQFF.